These 30 T cell receptor beta chains came from one sample sequenced in a study of OX40 agonist ivuxolimab in advanced cancers. Method: immunoSEQ multiplex PCR; TCRdb's copy keeps in-frame clones and lacks some. The sample has about 50,000 clones; around 85% are singletons. This material consisted of CD4+ or CD8+ T cells sorted from blood, taken in a trial of the OX40 agonist ivuxolimab. The receptor set was obtained from an adult with an advanced solid tumor such as melanoma, head and neck, liver or kidney cancer.

The V and J genes are TRBV6-6 and TRBJ2-3; weak D call: TRBD2 (6 bases). The CDR3 runs to 15 residues. V shed 2 bases and J shed 2 bases, with 11 bases lying between them. The germline V gene has CDR1 MNHNY and CDR2 SVGAGI (reference sequence). The CDR3 DNA reads as TGTGCCAGCAGTTACCCAGCGGGCAACACAGATACGCAGTATTTT. This sequence encodes CASSYPAGNTDTQYF.

As concerns this clone: The same CDR3 arises from other DNA sequences in this sample as well. The chain is built from TRBV6-5 and TRBJ1-1, with a weak D call TRBD1 (5 bases). Trimming removed 2 bases at V and 5 bases at J, with 6 bases between. The CDR3 consists of 12 residues. The germline V gene has CDR1 MNHEY and CDR2 SVGAGI. CDR3 coding DNA: TGTGCCAGCAGTTACGGGGGAACTGAAGCTTTCTTT. It specifies CASSYGGTEAFF.

This rearrangement joins TRBV19 to TRBJ1-2; 7 bases agree with TRBD1. Germline CDR1 LNHDA, CDR2 SQIVND (reference sequence). The CDR3 spans 14 residues. With V trimmed by 4 bases and J by 4 bases, 6 bases remained unmatched. CDR3 loop: CASSTQTGSYGYTF. DNA of the CDR3: TGTGCCAGTAGTACACAGACAGGGAGCTATGGCTACACCTTC.

The genes are TRBV15 and TRBJ2-6; 8 nucleotides line up with TRBD2. This CDR3 contains 21 residues. Per the germline V gene, CDR1 is LNHNV and CDR2 is YYDKDF (reference sequence). After removal of 3 bases from V and 0 bases from J, the junction contained 16 bases not matched to a gene. Here the CDR3 DNA reads TGTGCCACCAGCAGCCCGCTAGCGGGCGGGAGGCCCTCCTCTGGGGCCAACGTCCTGACTTTC. It codes for CATSSPLAGGRPSSGANVLTF.

The chain carries TRBV5-4 and TRBJ2-2; TRBD1 matches at 10 bases. Unmatched junction bases numbered 3, after V lost 2 bases and J lost 5 bases. Germline V CDR1 and CDR2: SGHNT, YYREEE (reference sequence). CDR3 length: 15 amino acids. This CDR3 reads CASSFDRGRTGELFF. DNA for the CDR3: TGTGCCAGCAGCTTTGACAGGGGGCGAACCGGGGAGCTGTTTTTT.

The rearrangement links TRBV11-2 to TRBJ1-5; D unclear. Between the trimmed V and J ends, which lost 5 bases and 0 bases, there was a span of 8 bases. The CDR3 runs to 14 residues. In germline, CDR1 is SGHAT, CDR2 FQNNGV. The CDR3 protein is CASSLPYSNQPQHF. DNA of the CDR3: TGTGCCAGCAGCCTACCTTATAGCAATCAGCCCCAGCATTTT.

This chain connects TRBV10-1 to TRBJ2-5, with 8 bases aligning to TRBD2. CDR3 length: 18 amino acids. Germline CDR1 reads WNHNN; CDR2 reads SYGVQD (reference sequence). The junction had 16 bases not matched to a gene; V was cut back by 2 bases and J by 5 bases. CDR3 sequence (DNA): TGCGCCAGCAGTGAGCCCCCGGGAGCGGGAGTACCTCGGGAGACCCAGTACTTC. Its protein product is CASSEPPGAGVPRETQYF.

V usage is TRBV25-1 and J usage is TRBJ2-1, with a possible D match to TRBD2 (6 bases). The CDR3 loop spans 13 amino acids. Trimming took off 8 bases at V and 4 bases at J, with 12 bases between the two ends. Germline lookup yields CDR1 MGHDK and CDR2 SYGVNS. Here the CDR3 DNA reads TGTGCCAGCCGGGAGTCGGGTTACAATGAGCAGTTCTTC. Amino acid sequence: CASRESGYNEQFF.

The J gene is TRBJ1-2, the V gene TRBV4-2, with 10 nucleotides matching TRBD1. Per germline, CDR1 LGHNA and CDR2 YNFKEQ. J was trimmed by 5 bases and V by 5 bases; bases with no gene match: 8. This CDR3 spans 15 amino acids. CDR3 protein: CASSSDRGPRYGYTF. Here the CDR3 DNA reads TGTGCCAGCAGCTCCGACAGGGGGCCTCGTTATGGCTACACCTTC.

The chain joins TRBV2 to TRBJ2-7, with D possibly TRBD2 on 6 matching bases. The CDR3 length is 13 residues. The V gene's germline CDR1 is SNHLY and CDR2 FYNNEI. Trimming removed 6 bases at V and 4 bases at J, with 13 bases between. The CDR3 region has the DNA TGTGCCAGCAGCCGAATGCGGGATTACGAGCAGTACTTC. Its protein is CASSRMRDYEQYF.

Judged by abundance, this clone is medium-sized. This sequence joins TRBV9 and TRBJ1-5; 9 bases match TRBD1. From germline, CDR1 is SGDLS and CDR2 YYNGEE. This CDR3 region has 14 residues. V lost 3 bases, J lost 6 bases, and 4 bases stayed unmatched. This CDR3 is CASSAQGAGQPQHF. CDR3 bases: TGTGCCAGCAGCGCACAGGGGGCCGGTCAGCCCCAGCATTTT.

The gene calls are TRBV27 and TRBJ2-7; maybe TRBD2 (5 bases). The CDR3 sequence is 13 residues long. Trimming pared 2 bases from V and 4 bases from J, leaving 9 bases between. The germline gives CDR1 MNHEY, CDR2 SMNVEV (reference sequence). This CDR3 reads CASSLTSPYEQYF. The CDR3 DNA follows: TGTGCCAGCAGTTTAACTAGTCCTTACGAGCAGTACTTC.

The chain recombines TRBV9 with TRBJ2-2; 14 nucleotides match TRBD2. V shed 3 bases, J shed 0 bases, and the junction held 4 bases outside the gene matches. This CDR3 spans 18 amino acids. Germline V CDR1 and CDR2: SGDLS, YYNGEE. The CDR3 nucleotides read TGTGCCAGCAGCGACGGACTAGCGGGAGGCCCGAACACCGGGGAGCTGTTTTTT. Translation: CASSDGLAGGPNTGELFF.

The chain carries TRBV15 and TRBJ2-1; 9 nucleotides align to TRBD2. The length of the CDR3 is 17 residues. Germline V gives CDR1 LNHNV, CDR2 YYDKDF (reference sequence). Germline trimming cut 3 bases from V and 4 bases from J; bases unmatched to any gene: 10. CDR3 amino acids: CATSSHPRLAGYNEQFF. CDR3 DNA: TGTGCCACCAGCAGCCACCCGCGGCTAGCGGGGTACAATGAGCAGTTCTTC.

J is TRBJ2-6 and V is TRBV5-1; weak D call: TRBD1 (5 bases). Trimming took 0 bases from V and 2 from J, leaving 12 bases between them. Germline values: CDR1 SGHRS, CDR2 YFSETQ. The CDR3 spans 17 residues. Here the CDR3 DNA reads TGCGCCAGCAGCTTGGAATGGCAGGGAACTGGGGCCAACGTCCTGACTTTC. Protein sequence: CASSLEWQGTGANVLTF.

The chain carries TRBV5-4 and TRBJ2-1; 12 bases agree with TRBD2. CDR1 and CDR2 from the germline V gene are SGHNT and YYREEE (reference sequence). The V segment lost 0 bases and the J segment 3 bases; nucleotides outside the gene matches: 1. The CDR3 is 16 residues long. The CDR3 DNA reads TGTGCCAGCAGCTTGGGACTAGCGGGAGACTACAATGAGCAGTTCTTC. As protein: CASSLGLAGDYNEQFF.

This clone came up once. V and J are TRBV7-2 and TRBJ2-7; 7 bases line up with TRBD2. Germline CDR1 and CDR2: SGHTA and FQGNSA. There are 14 residues in the CDR3. Trimming cost V 5 bases and J 1 base; bases outside gene matches: 5. This CDR3 reads CASSHGGGSYEQYF. CDR3 in DNA: TGTGCCAGCAGCCACGGCGGGGGATCCTACGAGCAGTACTTC.

The table lists this clone with a count of one. The J gene is TRBJ2-3, the V gene TRBV13, with 8 bases fitting TRBD2. Germline V lookup: CDR1 PRHDT, CDR2 FYEKMQ (reference sequence). This CDR3 contains 14 residues. Trimming removed 5 bases from V and 5 bases from J; junction bases left unmatched: 6. CDR3 region: CASSRSGRKDTQYF. The CDR3 nucleotides are TGTGCCAGCAGCCGCAGCGGGAGAAAAGATACGCAGTATTTT.

This clone was seen only a few times. The chain has TRBV5-1 and TRBJ2-7; weak D call: TRBD1 (6 bases). V gave up 4 bases and J gave up 0 bases, with 23 bases separating them. CDR1 is SGHRS, CDR2 YFSETQ, per germline. The CDR3 runs to 18 residues. DNA for the CDR3: TGCGCCAGCAGCCCCAAATACCGGACAGTCGCGCTCTCCTACGAGCAGTACTTC. Translating it yields CASSPKYRTVALSYEQYF.

The chain uses TRBV19 and TRBJ2-7; 12 nucleotides agree with TRBD2. CDR3 length: 17 amino acids. Germline V gene data show CDR1 as LNHDA and CDR2 as SQIVND (reference sequence). J gave up 0 bases and V 3 bases, and 6 bases lay outside the gene matches. Written as DNA, the CDR3 is TGTGCCAGTAGTATCGCGCTAGCGGGGGGGAGCTCCTACGAGCAGTACTTC. Its translation: CASSIALAGGSSYEQYF.

The chain has TRBV6-5 and TRBJ2-2; TRBD2 aligns across 12 bases. The CDR3 sequence is 15 residues long. From germline, CDR1 is MNHEY and CDR2 SVGAGI. V gave up 5 bases and J gave up 5 bases; unmatched junction bases: 3. CDR3 protein: CASSAGTSGTGELFF. DNA for the CDR3: TGTGCCAGCAGTGCCGGGACTAGCGGGACCGGGGAGCTGTTTTTT.

The table lists this clone with a count of one. The CDR3 DNA sequence: TGTGCCAGTAGAAACGGCGGGAGATTAGGGGATACGCAGTATTTT. It specifies CASRNGGRLGDTQYF. J is TRBJ2-3 and V is TRBV19; 7 positions match TRBD2. There are 15 residues in the CDR3. Germline CDR1 reads LNHDA; CDR2 reads SQIVND (reference sequence). V was clipped by 6 bases and J by 6 bases; unmatched bases: 12. Full variable domain (missing parts from reference TRBV19 and TRBJ2-3): DGGITQSPKYLFRKEGQNVTLSCEQNLNHDAMYWYRQDPGQGLRLIYYSQIVNDFQKGDIAEGYSVSREKKESFPLTVTSAQKNPTAFYLCASRNGGRLGDTQYFGPGTRLTVL.

The chain recombines TRBV19 with TRBJ1-1, with 12 bases that match TRBD1. V shed 7 bases, J shed 5 bases, and the junction held 11 bases outside the gene matches. From germline, CDR1 is LNHDA and CDR2 SQIVND (reference sequence). The CDR3 is 16 amino acids. The CDR3 loop is CASNVGTGGAGTEAFF. CDR3 nucleotides: TGTGCCAGTAACGTTGGGACAGGGGGCGCGGGGACTGAAGCTTTCTTT.

The rearrangement links TRBV18 to TRBJ2-3, with 11 bases matching TRBD2. Germline values: CDR1 KGHSH, CDR2 LQKENI. The CDR3 extends over 16 amino acids. The ends lost 3 bases at V and 0 bases at J; junction bases unmatched: 2. This CDR3 reads CASSPRTSGSTDTQYF. The DNA of the CDR3 is TGTGCCAGCTCACCTCGGACTAGCGGGAGCACAGATACGCAGTATTTT.

The chain recombines TRBV6-1 with TRBJ1-4; D is undetermined. The CDR3 is 14 amino acids. V lost 6 bases and J lost 4, with 12 bases in between. Germline lookup yields CDR1 MNHNS and CDR2 SASEGT. CDR3 loop: CASRKRSNNEKLFF. Written as DNA, the CDR3 is TGTGCCAGCAGGAAACGGAGCAATAATGAAAAACTGTTTTTT.

The rearrangement links TRBV19 to TRBJ1-1; the match to TRBD1 covers 8 bases. V lost 3 bases and J lost 1; bases outside the gene matches: 10. This CDR3 comprises 17 residues. Germline V gives CDR1 LNHDA, CDR2 SQIVND (reference sequence). The CDR3 DNA reads as TGTGCCAGTAGTATCGGAGGGCAGGGGGCTTGGAACACTGAAGCTTTCTTT. Translating it yields CASSIGGQGAWNTEAFF.

The gene calls are TRBV6-6 and TRBJ1-1; D gene ambiguous. The CDR3 extends over 14 amino acids. Germline V gene sequence: CDR1 MNHNY, CDR2 SVGAGI (reference sequence). The V gene lost 6 bases and the J gene lost 1 base, with 12 bases spanning the gap. This CDR3 reads CASSPWYGNTEAFF. In DNA, the CDR3 is TGTGCCAGCAGCCCGTGGTACGGGAACACTGAAGCTTTCTTT.

The V call is TRBV27, the J call TRBJ2-3, with 9 bases matching TRBD2. CDR1 and CDR2 (germline): MNHEY, SMNVEV (reference sequence). The CDR3 has 17 amino acids. J gave up 8 bases and V 7 bases, and 19 bases lay outside the gene matches. The DNA of the CDR3 is TGTGCCAGCACTTTCTTGACTAGCGGAAGGGGGCCTGGTACGCAGTATTTT. Translation gives CASTFLTSGRGPGTQYF.

This chain links TRBV7-2 with TRBJ2-3; D call uncertain. V was cut by 6 bases and J by 4 bases, with 11 bases left in between. CDR1 and CDR2 (germline): SGHTA, FQGNSA. The CDR3 contains 13 residues. The CDR3: CASRFGSSDTQYF. The CDR3 DNA sequence: TGTGCCAGCAGGTTCGGATCGTCAGATACGCAGTATTTT.

A single count supports this clone. V is TRBV5-6 and J is TRBJ1-5, with D possibly matching TRBD1 (5 bases). The CDR3 has 18 residues. In germline, CDR1 is SGHDT, CDR2 YYEEEE. With 4 bases removed from V and 1 base from J, the gap between germline ends came to 21 bases. CDR3 in amino acids: CASSPFGAGWKSNQPQHF. CDR3 in DNA: TGTGCCAGCAGCCCTTTCGGGGCAGGGTGGAAGAGCAATCAGCCCCAGCATTTT.